The T cell receptor (beta chain) described here comes from a study of T cells in localized non-small cell lung cancer. Method: immunoSEQ multiplex PCR; TCRdb's copy keeps in-frame clones and lacks some. This table has 26,000 or so clones, less than 90% appearing once. Remarks on this clone: Its antigen is unknown.

Whole-study results and caveats: Since sequencing was restricted to only one region of the tumor, intratumor heterogeneity remains a possibility. The greatest T cell clonality was found in uninvolved adjacent lung (higher than in tumor).

Germline V gene data show CDR1 as MNHEY and CDR2 as SMNVEV (reference sequence). Trimming took 3 bases from V and 6 from J; bases not matched to a gene: 4. This CDR3 contains 13 residues. V is TRBV27 and J is TRBJ2-7; 8 nucleotides agree with TRBD2. This sequence was found in an older female donor with stage II squamous cell lung carcinoma. Sequences were derived from peripheral blood, sampled before any cancer treatment. The CDR3 bases are TGTGCCAGCAGTTTCGGGGGGGATCGCGAGCAGTACTTC. This gives the protein CASSFGGDREQYF.